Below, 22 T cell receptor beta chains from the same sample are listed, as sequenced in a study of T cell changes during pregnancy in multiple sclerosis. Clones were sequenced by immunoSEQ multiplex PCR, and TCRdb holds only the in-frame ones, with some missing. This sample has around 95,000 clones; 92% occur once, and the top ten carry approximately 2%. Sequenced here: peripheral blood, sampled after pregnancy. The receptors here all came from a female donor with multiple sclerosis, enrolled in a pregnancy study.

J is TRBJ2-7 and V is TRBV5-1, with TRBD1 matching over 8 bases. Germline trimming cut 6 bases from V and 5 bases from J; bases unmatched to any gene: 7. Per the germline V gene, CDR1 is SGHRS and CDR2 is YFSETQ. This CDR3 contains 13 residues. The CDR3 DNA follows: TGCGCCAGCACTCAGACAGGGGCCAACGAGCAGTACTTC. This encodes CASTQTGANEQYF.

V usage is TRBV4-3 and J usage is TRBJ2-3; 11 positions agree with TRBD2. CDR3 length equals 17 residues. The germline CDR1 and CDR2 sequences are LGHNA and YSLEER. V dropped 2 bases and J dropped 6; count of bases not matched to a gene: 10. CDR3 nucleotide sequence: TGCGCCAGCAGCCAATGGGGACTAGCGGAATTCGGCGATACGCAGTATTTT. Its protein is CASSQWGLAEFGDTQYF.

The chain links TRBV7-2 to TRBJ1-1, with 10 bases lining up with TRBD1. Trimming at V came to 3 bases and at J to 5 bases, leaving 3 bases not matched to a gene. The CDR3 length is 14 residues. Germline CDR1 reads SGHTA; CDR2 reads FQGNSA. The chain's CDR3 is CASSFSGQGTEAFF. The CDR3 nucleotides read TGTGCCAGCAGCTTCTCGGGACAGGGGACTGAAGCTTTCTTT. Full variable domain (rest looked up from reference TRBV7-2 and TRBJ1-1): GAGVSQSPSNKVTEKGKDVELRCDPISGHTALYWYRQSLGQGLEFLIYFQGNSAPDKSGLPSDRFSAERTGGSVSTLTIQRTQQEDSAVYLCASSFSGQGTEAFFGQGTRLTVV.

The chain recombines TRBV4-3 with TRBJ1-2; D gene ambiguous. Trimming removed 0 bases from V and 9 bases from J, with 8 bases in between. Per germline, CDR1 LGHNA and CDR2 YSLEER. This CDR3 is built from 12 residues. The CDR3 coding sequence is TGCGCCAGCAGCCAAGATAGTGTGCGCTACACCTTC. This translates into CASSQDSVRYTF.

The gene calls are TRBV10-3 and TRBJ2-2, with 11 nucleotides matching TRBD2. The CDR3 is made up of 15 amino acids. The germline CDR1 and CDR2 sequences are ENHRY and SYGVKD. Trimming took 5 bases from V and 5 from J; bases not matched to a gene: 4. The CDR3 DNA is TGTGCCATCAGTCAAACTAGCGGGGGAACCGGGGAGCTGTTTTTT. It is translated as CAISQTSGGTGELFF.

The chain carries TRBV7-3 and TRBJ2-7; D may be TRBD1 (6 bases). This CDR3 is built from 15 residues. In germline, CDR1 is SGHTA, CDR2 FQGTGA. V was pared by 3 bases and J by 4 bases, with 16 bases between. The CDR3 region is CASSFSWGPEYEQYF. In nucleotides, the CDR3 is TGTGCCAGCAGCTTCTCCTGGGGGCCCGAGTACGAGCAGTACTTC.

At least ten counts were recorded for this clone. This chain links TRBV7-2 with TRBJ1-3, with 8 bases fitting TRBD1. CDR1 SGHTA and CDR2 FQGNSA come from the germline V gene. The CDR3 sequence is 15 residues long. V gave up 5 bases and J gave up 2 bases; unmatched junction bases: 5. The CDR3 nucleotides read TGTGCCAGCAGCCCTCTGACAGGGGCTGGAAACACCATATATTTT. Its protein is CASSPLTGAGNTIYF.

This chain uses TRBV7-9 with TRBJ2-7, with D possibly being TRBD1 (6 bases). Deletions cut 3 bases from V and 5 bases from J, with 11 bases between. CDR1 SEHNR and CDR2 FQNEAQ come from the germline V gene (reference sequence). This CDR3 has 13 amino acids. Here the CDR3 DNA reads TGTGCCAGCAGCTTCGCCAGGGGAGACGAGCAGTACTTC. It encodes CASSFARGDEQYF. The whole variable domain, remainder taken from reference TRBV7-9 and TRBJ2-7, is DTGVSQNPRHKITKRGQNVTFRCDPISEHNRLYWYRQTLGQGPEFLTYFQNEAQLEKSRLLSDRFSAERPKGSFSTLEIQRTEQGDSAMYLCASSFARGDEQYFGPGTRLTVT.

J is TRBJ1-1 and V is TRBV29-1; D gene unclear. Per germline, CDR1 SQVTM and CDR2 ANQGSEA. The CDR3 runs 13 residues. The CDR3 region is CVSVSPGGTEAFF. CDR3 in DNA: TGCGTTTCTGTCTCCCCAGGAGGCACTGAAGCTTTCTTT.

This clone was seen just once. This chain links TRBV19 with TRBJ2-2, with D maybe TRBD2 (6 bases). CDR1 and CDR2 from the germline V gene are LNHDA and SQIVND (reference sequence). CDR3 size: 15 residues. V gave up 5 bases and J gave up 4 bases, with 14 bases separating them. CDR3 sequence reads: CASSQDGGGTGELFF. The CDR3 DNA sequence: TGTGCCAGTAGTCAGGACGGGGGTGGCACCGGGGAGCTGTTTTTT.

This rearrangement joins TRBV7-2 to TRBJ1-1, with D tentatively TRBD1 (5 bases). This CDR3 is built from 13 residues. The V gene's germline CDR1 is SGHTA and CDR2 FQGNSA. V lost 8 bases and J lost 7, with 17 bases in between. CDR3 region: CASLFIGAGEAFF. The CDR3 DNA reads TGTGCCAGCCTCTTTATTGGGGCAGGTGAAGCTTTCTTT.

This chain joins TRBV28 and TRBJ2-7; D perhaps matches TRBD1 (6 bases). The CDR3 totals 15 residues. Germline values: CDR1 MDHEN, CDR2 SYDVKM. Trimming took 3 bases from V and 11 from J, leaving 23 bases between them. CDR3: CASSLALRLSQGEYF. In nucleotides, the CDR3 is TGTGCCAGCAGTTTGGCCCTCAGATTATCACAGGGAGAGTACTTC.

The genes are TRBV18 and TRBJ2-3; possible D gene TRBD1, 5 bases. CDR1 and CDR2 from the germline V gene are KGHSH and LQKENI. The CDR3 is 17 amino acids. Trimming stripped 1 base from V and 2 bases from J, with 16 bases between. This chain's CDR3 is CASSPQGPDRNTDTQYF. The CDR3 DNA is TGTGCCAGCTCACCACAGGGGCCCGACAGAAACACAGATACGCAGTATTTT. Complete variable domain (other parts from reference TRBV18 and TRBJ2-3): NAGVMQNPRHLVRRRGQEARLRCSPMKGHSHVYWYRQLPEEGLKFMVYLQKENIIDESGMPKERFSAEFPKEGPSILRIQQVVRGDSAAYFCASSPQGPDRNTDTQYFGPGTRLTVL.

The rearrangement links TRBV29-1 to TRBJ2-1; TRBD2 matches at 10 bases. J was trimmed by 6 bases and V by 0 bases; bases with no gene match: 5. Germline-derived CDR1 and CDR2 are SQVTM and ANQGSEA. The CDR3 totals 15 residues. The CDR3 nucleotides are TGCAGCGTTGAAGACACAGCGGGGGGGCCCAATGAGCAGTTCTTC. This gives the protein CSVEDTAGGPNEQFF.

The chain's CDR3 is CASSVAHREEDEQFF. In DNA, the CDR3 is TGTGCCAGCAGCGTAGCTCACCGGGAGGAAGATGAGCAGTTCTTC. The gene calls are TRBV9 and TRBJ2-1; 7 bases map to TRBD2. V trimming: 0 bases; J trimming: 8 bases; junction bases outside the gene matches: 8. The CDR3 runs 15 residues. The germline V gene encodes CDR1 SGDLS and CDR2 YYNGEE.

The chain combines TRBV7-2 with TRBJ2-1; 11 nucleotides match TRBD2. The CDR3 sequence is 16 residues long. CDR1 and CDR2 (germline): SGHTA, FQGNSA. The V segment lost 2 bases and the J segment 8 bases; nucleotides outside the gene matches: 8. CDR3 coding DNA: TGTGCCAGCAGCTTAACCCGTAGCGGGAGGGCCTATGAGCAGTTCTTC. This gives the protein CASSLTRSGRAYEQFF.

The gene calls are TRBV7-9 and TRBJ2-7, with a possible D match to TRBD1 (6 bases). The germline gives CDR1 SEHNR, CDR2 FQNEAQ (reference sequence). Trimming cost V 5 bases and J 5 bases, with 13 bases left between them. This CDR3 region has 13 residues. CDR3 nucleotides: TGTGCCAGCAGCACAACAGGGAACCACGAGCAGTACTTC. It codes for CASSTTGNHEQYF.

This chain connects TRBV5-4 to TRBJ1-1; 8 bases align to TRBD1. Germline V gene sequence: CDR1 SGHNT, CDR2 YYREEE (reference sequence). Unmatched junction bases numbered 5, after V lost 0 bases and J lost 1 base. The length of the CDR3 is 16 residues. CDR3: CASSLAGTGPNTEAFF. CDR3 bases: TGTGCCAGCAGCTTGGCGGGGACAGGCCCGAACACTGAAGCTTTCTTT.

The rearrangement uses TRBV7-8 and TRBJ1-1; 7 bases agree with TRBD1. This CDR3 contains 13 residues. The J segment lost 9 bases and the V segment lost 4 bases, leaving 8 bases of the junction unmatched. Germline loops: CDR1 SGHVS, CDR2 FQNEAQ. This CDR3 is CASSSRQGQQAFF. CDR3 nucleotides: TGTGCCAGCAGCTCCCGACAGGGCCAGCAAGCTTTCTTT. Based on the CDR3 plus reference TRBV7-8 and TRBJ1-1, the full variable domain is GAGVSQSPRYKVAKRGQDVALRCDPISGHVSLFWYQQALGQGPEFLTYFQNEAQLDKSGLPSDRFFAERPEGSVSTLKIQRTQQEDSAVYLCASSSRQGQQAFFGQGTRLTVV.

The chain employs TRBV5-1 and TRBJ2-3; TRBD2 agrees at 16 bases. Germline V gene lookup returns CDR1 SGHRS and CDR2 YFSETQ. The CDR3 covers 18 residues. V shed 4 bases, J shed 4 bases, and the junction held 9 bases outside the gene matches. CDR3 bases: TGCGCCAGCAGCCAAGGGACTAGCGGGGGGGCCCGCGCAGATACGCAGTATTTT. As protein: CASSQGTSGGARADTQYF.

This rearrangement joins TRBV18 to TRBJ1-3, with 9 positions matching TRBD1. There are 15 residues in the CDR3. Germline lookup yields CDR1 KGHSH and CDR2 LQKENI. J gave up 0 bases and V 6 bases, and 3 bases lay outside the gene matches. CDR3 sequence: CASSPTGGSGNTIYF. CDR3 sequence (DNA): TGTGCCAGCTCCCCGACAGGGGGCTCTGGAAACACCATATATTTT.

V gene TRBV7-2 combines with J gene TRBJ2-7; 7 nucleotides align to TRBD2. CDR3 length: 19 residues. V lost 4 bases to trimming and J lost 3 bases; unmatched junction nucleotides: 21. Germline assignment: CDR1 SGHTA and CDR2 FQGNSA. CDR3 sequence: CASSWGGVTGTDPLYEQYF. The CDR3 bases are TGTGCCAGCAGCTGGGGAGGGGTCACCGGGACTGACCCTCTCTACGAGCAGTACTTC.